The 26 T cell receptor beta chains below come from one sample, sequenced in a study of cytomegalovirus exposure and HLA in healthy donors. The PCR ran on 60 Vbeta and 13 Jbeta primers. The assay was immunoSEQ multiplex PCR, and TCRdb's table has in-frame clones only and misses some. The top ten hold 0.24% of the sample, which has roughly 120,000 clones, approximately 80% seen once. Material: PBMCs. The origin of the receptors is a man over 45 in good health and CMV-seronegative.

The chain combines TRBV18 with TRBJ2-7, with D unclear. V gave up 6 bases and J gave up 10 bases, with 22 bases separating them. Germline assignment: CDR1 KGHSH and CDR2 LQKENI. This CDR3 has 14 amino acids. The CDR3 sequence is CASSPTRPTTKQYF. CDR3 nucleotides: TGTGCCAGCTCTCCTACTCGCCCAACTACGAAACAGTACTTC.

The gene calls are TRBV5-6 and TRBJ2-5; 10 bases map to TRBD1. This CDR3 is built from 15 residues. Per the germline V gene, CDR1 is SGHDT and CDR2 is YYEEEE. J was trimmed by 5 bases and V by 0 bases; bases with no gene match: 4. Written as DNA, the CDR3 is TGTGCCAGCAGCTTGGCCGGGACAGGGGTGGAGACCCAGTACTTC. This translates into CASSLAGTGVETQYF.

The rearrangement uses TRBV6-4 and TRBJ2-2; 9 nucleotides line up with TRBD2. The CDR3 totals 13 residues. V lost 4 bases, J lost 6 bases, and 0 bases stayed unmatched. Germline CDR1 is MRHNA and CDR2 is SNTAGT. The CDR3 sequence: CASSGTSAGELFF. DNA of the CDR3: TGTGCCAGCAGTGGGACTAGCGCCGGGGAGCTGTTTTTT.

The chain combines TRBV10-3 with TRBJ1-2, with 11 bases lining up with TRBD1. The length of the CDR3 is 14 residues. From germline, CDR1 is ENHRY and CDR2 SYGVKD. Trimming at V came to 6 bases and at J to 3 bases, leaving 3 bases not matched to a gene. The CDR3 sequence is CAIRGDRGDYGYTF. In DNA, the CDR3 is TGTGCCATCAGAGGGGACAGGGGGGACTATGGCTACACCTTC.

The rearrangement links TRBV29-1 to TRBJ2-1; 16 nucleotides line up with TRBD2. J lost 7 bases, V lost 4 bases, and 1 base had no gene match. CDR1 is SQVTM, CDR2 ANQGSEA, per germline. The CDR3 runs to 14 residues. The CDR3 DNA follows: TGCAGCGTTGCGGGACTAGCGGGAGGGAATGAGCAGTTCTTC. Encoded protein: CSVAGLAGGNEQFF.

The chain combines TRBV27 with TRBJ1-4, with D possibly matching TRBD1 (6 bases). CDR3 length: 14 amino acids. Trimming took off 4 bases at V and 3 bases at J, with 9 bases between the two ends. Germline V lookup: CDR1 MNHEY, CDR2 SMNVEV (reference sequence). Written as DNA, the CDR3 is TGTGCCAGCAGTTGGAGGACAGCTAATGAAAAACTGTTTTTT. This translates into CASSWRTANEKLFF.

This chain uses TRBV9 with TRBJ1-1, with 8 bases aligning to TRBD1. CDR3 length: 14 residues. V shed 3 bases and J 8 bases; nucleotides not matched to a gene: 9. Germline V gene lookup returns CDR1 SGDLS and CDR2 YYNGEE. CDR3 sequence: CASSAGGQGPEAFF. The DNA for the CDR3 is TGTGCCAGCAGCGCGGGCGGACAGGGCCCCGAAGCTTTCTTT.

The genes are TRBV27 and TRBJ2-2; a possible D gene is TRBD1 (6 bases). V was pared by 6 bases and J by 3 bases, with 20 bases between. In germline, CDR1 is MNHEY, CDR2 SMNVEV (reference sequence). The CDR3 loop spans 17 amino acids. This CDR3 reads CASSPLGGGGDTGELFF. CDR3 sequence (DNA): TGTGCCAGCAGCCCGTTAGGGGGTGGGGGTGACACCGGGGAGCTGTTTTTT.

The chain has TRBV4-3 and TRBJ1-1, with D maybe TRBD1 (5 bases). This CDR3 spans 14 amino acids. V lost 2 bases and J lost 4, with 11 bases in between. Germline CDR1 LGHNA, CDR2 YSLEER. Here the CDR3 DNA reads TGCGCCAGCAGCCAAAACCCGGGGGGCACTGAAGCTTTCTTT. Translation: CASSQNPGGTEAFF.

The rearrangement joins TRBV5-1 to TRBJ1-1; D not resolved. This CDR3 has 15 amino acids. Germline-derived CDR1 and CDR2 are SGHRS and YFSETQ. V lost 0 bases and J 0 bases, leaving 9 bases between the germline ends. For the CDR3, the DNA is TGCGCCAGCAGCTTGGTGTACAGACTGAACACTGAAGCTTTCTTT. Residues: CASSLVYRLNTEAFF.

This clone has only one observation. The V and J genes are TRBV6-6 and TRBJ2-7; D is undetermined. CDR3 length: 12 residues. Germline V lookup: CDR1 MNHNY, CDR2 SVGAGI (reference sequence). V lost 2 bases to trimming and J lost 3 bases, with 5 bases between them. The chain's CDR3 is CASSYEVYEQYF. CDR3 bases: TGTGCCAGCAGTTACGAGGTCTACGAGCAGTACTTC.

Only a few counts were recorded for this clone. The V gene is TRBV5-4, the J gene TRBJ2-1; 8 nucleotides agree with TRBD1. The V gene end was trimmed by 4 bases and the J gene end by 9 bases; junction bases not matched to a gene: 6. CDR1 SGHNT and CDR2 YYREEE come from the germline V gene (reference sequence). This CDR3 is 13 amino acids long. CDR3 sequence (DNA): TGTGCCAGCAGCAAGATAACAGGGGGTGAGCAGTTCTTC. Translating gives CASSKITGGEQFF.

The chain recombines TRBV4-1 with TRBJ1-2, with 7 bases matching TRBD1. Germline V gene lookup returns CDR1 MGHRA and CDR2 YSYEKL. V was pared by 4 bases and J by 1 base, with 3 bases of the junction left unmatched. The CDR3 spans 14 residues. The CDR3 nucleotides are TGCGCCAGCAGCCGGGACAGCCTTAACTATGGCTACACCTTC. This sequence encodes CASSRDSLNYGYTF.

The chain combines TRBV11-1 with TRBJ1-1; D might be TRBD1 (6 bases). Germline CDR1 is SGHAT and CDR2 is FQDESV (reference sequence). Deletions cut 5 bases from V and 2 bases from J, with 9 bases between. The CDR3 consists of 13 residues. The CDR3 sequence is CASSLGTNTEAFF. CDR3 in DNA: TGTGCCAGCAGCCTTGGGACAAACACTGAAGCTTTCTTT.

Comment on this clone: The same CDR3 arises from other DNA sequences in this sample as well. The chain employs TRBV7-6 and TRBJ2-2, with D possibly TRBD1 on 5 matching bases. The CDR3 totals 15 residues. Trimming shortened V by 5 bases and J by 7 bases, and 17 bases separated the two germline ends. The germline CDR1 and CDR2 sequences are SGHVS and FNYEAQ. The DNA for the CDR3 is TGTGCCAGCAGCCCGGGCAGGGTTAGAGTCGGGGAGCTGTTTTTT. Its translation is CASSPGRVRVGELFF.

The chain uses TRBV6-6 and TRBJ1-3; TRBD1 might be the D (6 bases). The CDR3 length is 15 residues. The ends were cut back, 8 bases at V and 0 bases at J, with 14 bases in the middle. From germline, CDR1 is MNHNY and CDR2 SVGAGI (reference sequence). CDR3 coding DNA: TGTGCCAGCGGATTTGGGACAACCTCTGGAAACACCATATATTTT. It codes for CASGFGTTSGNTIYF.

V gene TRBV5-4 combines with J gene TRBJ1-2; TRBD1 aligns across 10 bases. CDR1 and CDR2 (germline): SGHNT, YYREEE (reference sequence). The CDR3 contains 13 residues. Germline trimming cut 4 bases from V and 10 bases from J; bases unmatched to any gene: 7. Here the CDR3 reads CASSIDRGRPYTF. The CDR3 nucleotides are TGTGCCAGCAGCATTGACAGGGGGCGACCCTACACCTTC.

This clone came up a few times. This sequence joins TRBV6-5 and TRBJ2-7; weak D call: TRBD1 (5 bases). The CDR3 spans 16 residues. Germline V gene lookup returns CDR1 MNHEY and CDR2 SVGAGI. Trimming took 0 bases from V and 2 from J, leaving 14 bases between them. The CDR3 DNA reads as TGTGCCAGCAGTTACTCTGCAGGGATGGAGCCCTACGAGCAGTACTTC. Protein product: CASSYSAGMEPYEQYF.

This chain's CDR3 is CASSPLAGVTGELFF. As DNA, the CDR3 is TGTGCCAGCAGCCCACTAGCGGGAGTTACCGGGGAGCTGTTTTTT. The rearrangement joins TRBV7-3 to TRBJ2-2; 11 bases fit TRBD2. In germline, CDR1 is SGHTA, CDR2 FQGTGA. This CDR3 has 15 residues. V lost 5 bases, J lost 5 bases, and 4 bases stayed unmatched.

In this sample, this clone turned up a few times. The CDR3 region is CASSQVGGGSSYNEQFF. The CDR3 nucleotides are TGTGCCAGCAGCCAAGTTGGGGGGGGAAGCTCCTACAATGAGCAGTTCTTC. This sequence joins TRBV4-2 and TRBJ2-1, with 7 nucleotides matching TRBD2. The CDR3 totals 17 residues. CDR1 LGHNA and CDR2 YNFKEQ come from the germline V gene. The trim removed 1 base at V and 0 bases at J, leaving 6 bases unmatched.

The chain is built from TRBV9 and TRBJ2-3, with D perhaps TRBD2 (6 bases). Germline V gene sequence: CDR1 SGDLS, CDR2 YYNGEE. The V gene lost 0 bases and the J gene lost 2 bases, with 10 bases spanning the gap. The CDR3 extends over 15 amino acids. As DNA, the CDR3 is TGTGCCAGCAGCGTAGTAGCGGCCCCCACAGATACGCAGTATTTT. Residues: CASSVVAAPTDTQYF.

CDR3 residues: CASSPTGSNTEAFF. The CDR3 DNA is TGTGCCAGCTCACCAACAGGGTCAAACACTGAAGCTTTCTTT. The chain joins TRBV18 to TRBJ1-1; TRBD1 might be the D (6 bases). The CDR3 is 14 residues long. V shed 2 bases and J shed 2 bases, with 9 bases lying between them. CDR1 is KGHSH, CDR2 LQKENI, per germline. The full variable domain, rest sourced from reference TRBV18 and TRBJ1-1, is NAGVMQNPRHLVRRRGQEARLRCSPMKGHSHVYWYRQLPEEGLKFMVYLQKENIIDESGMPKERFSAEFPKEGPSILRIQQVVRGDSAAYFCASSPTGSNTEAFFGQGTRLTVV.

This rearrangement joins TRBV7-3 to TRBJ2-3; 8 positions agree with TRBD2. CDR3 length equals 16 residues. Germline V gives CDR1 SGHTA, CDR2 FQGTGA. The V and J ends lost 5 bases and 2 bases, in that order; junction bases with no gene match: 9. The CDR3 DNA reads TGTGCCAGCAGCCGGAGTAGCGGGGAAGTCACAGATACGCAGTATTTT. It specifies CASSRSSGEVTDTQYF.

CDR3: CAGAQRLNTEAFF. CDR3 coding DNA: TGTGCCGGAGCTCAACGTTTGAACACTGAAGCTTTCTTT. The chain joins TRBV6-1 to TRBJ1-1; D is undetermined. This CDR3 is 13 amino acids long. Germline loops: CDR1 MNHNS, CDR2 SASEGT. Trimming removed 11 bases from V and 0 bases from J, with 13 bases in between.

The genes are TRBV7-6 and TRBJ2-2; weak D call: TRBD1 (6 bases). The CDR3 length is 15 residues. V was shortened by 1 base and J by 4 bases, with 10 bases between the two germline ends. Per germline, CDR1 SGHVS and CDR2 FNYEAQ. CDR3 sequence (DNA): TGTGCCAGCAGCTTAGACGCCAGGGGCACCGGGGAGCTGTTTTTT. Protein product: CASSLDARGTGELFF.

The genes are TRBV5-1 and TRBJ2-5; TRBD2 matches 13 bases. Losses at the gene ends were 4 bases for V and 2 bases for J; bases not matched to a gene: 5. Germline CDR1 is SGHRS and CDR2 is YFSETQ. This CDR3 comprises 16 residues. The CDR3 DNA reads as TGCGCCAGCAGCCCCTCACTAGCGGGGGGGCAAGAGACCCAGTACTTC. This sequence encodes CASSPSLAGGQETQYF.